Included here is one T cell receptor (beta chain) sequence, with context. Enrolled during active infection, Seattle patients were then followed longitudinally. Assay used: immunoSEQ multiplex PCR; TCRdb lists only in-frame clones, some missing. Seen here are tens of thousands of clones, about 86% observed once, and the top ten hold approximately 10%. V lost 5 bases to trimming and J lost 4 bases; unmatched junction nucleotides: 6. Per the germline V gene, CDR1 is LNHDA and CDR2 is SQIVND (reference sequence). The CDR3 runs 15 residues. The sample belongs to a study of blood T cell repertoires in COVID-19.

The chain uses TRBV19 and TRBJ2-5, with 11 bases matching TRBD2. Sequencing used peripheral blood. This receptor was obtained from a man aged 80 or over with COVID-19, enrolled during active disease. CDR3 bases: TGTGCCAGTAGTTCCTACACTAGCGGGGGAGAGACCCAGTACTTC. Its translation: CASSSYTSGGETQYF. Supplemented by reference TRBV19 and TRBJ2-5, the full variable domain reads DGGITQSPKYLFRKEGQNVTLSCEQNLNHDAMYWYRQDPGQGLRLIYYSQIVNDFQKGDIAEGYSVSREKKESFPLTVTSAQKNPTAFYLCASSSYTSGGETQYFGPGTRLLVL.